These 21 T cell receptor beta chains were all obtained from the same sample, sequenced in a study of T cell changes during pregnancy in multiple sclerosis. Data came from immunoSEQ multiplex PCR; TCRdb stores just in-frame clones and leaves some out. The table includes under 95,000 clones, 93% detected once. Specimen: peripheral blood, collected in the second trimester of pregnancy. Source of these receptors: a female donor in good health, enrolled as a control in a pregnancy study.

V is TRBV2 and J is TRBJ2-3, with 8 bases matching TRBD1. The V gene end was trimmed by 7 bases and the J gene end by 5 bases; junction bases not matched to a gene: 11. The length of the CDR3 is 15 residues. Germline CDR1 is SNHLY and CDR2 is FYNNEI. DNA for the CDR3: TGTGCCAGCATTATACAGGGGGGAGCTGGAGATACGCAGTATTTT. This codes for CASIIQGGAGDTQYF.

The chain is built from TRBV5-4 and TRBJ2-7; maybe TRBD1 (5 bases). Germline V gene lookup returns CDR1 SGHNT and CDR2 YYREEE (reference sequence). The CDR3 is 15 residues long. The V end lost 0 bases, the J end lost 3 bases, and 13 bases lay between the germline ends. CDR3 DNA sequence: TGTGCCAGCAGCTTGGATGCAGGGCCATACTACGAGCAGTACTTC. It yields the protein CASSLDAGPYYEQYF.

V usage is TRBV7-8 and J usage is TRBJ1-6, with a weak D call TRBD1 (5 bases). V was shortened by 7 bases and J by 7 bases, with 20 bases between the two germline ends. Germline V lookup: CDR1 SGHVS, CDR2 FQNEAQ. The CDR3 loop spans 16 amino acids. CDR3 region: CASIQSWGVRNSPLHF. The CDR3 DNA follows: TGTGCCAGCATCCAATCGTGGGGGGTGCGAAATTCACCCCTCCACTTT.

The chain has TRBV14 and TRBJ1-2, with 8 bases matching TRBD1. V was pared by 4 bases and J by 10 bases, with 5 bases of the junction left unmatched. The germline CDR1 and CDR2 sequences are SGHDN and FVKESK. The CDR3 loop spans 12 amino acids. CDR3 sequence: CASSPGQVIYTF. The CDR3 DNA sequence: TGTGCCAGCAGCCCGGGACAGGTCATCTACACCTTC.

The rearrangement joins TRBV4-1 to TRBJ2-5; D not certain. V was trimmed by 0 bases and J by 5 bases, leaving 16 bases between them. In germline, CDR1 is MGHRA, CDR2 YSYEKL. The CDR3 contains 16 residues. The CDR3 is CASSQEYSSGWETQYF. The CDR3 region has the DNA TGCGCCAGCAGCCAAGAATACAGCTCCGGATGGGAGACCCAGTACTTC.

V gene TRBV7-2 combines with J gene TRBJ1-1, with D possibly TRBD1 on 5 matching bases. This CDR3 has 15 amino acids. V lost 3 bases, J lost 6 bases, and 17 bases lay in between. Per germline, CDR1 SGHTA and CDR2 FQGNSA. CDR3 residues: CASSFSPGEVPEAFF. The CDR3 bases are TGTGCCAGCAGCTTCAGTCCGGGGGAGGTCCCTGAAGCTTTCTTT.

The V gene is TRBV4-2, the J gene TRBJ1-1, with TRBD1 matching over 8 bases. CDR1 and CDR2 (germline): LGHNA, YNFKEQ. Trimming at V came to 2 bases and at J to 2 bases, leaving 13 bases not matched to a gene. The CDR3 sequence is 18 residues long. The CDR3 DNA reads TGTGCCAGCAGCCAACATAATTCCCGGGACAGGCGAAACACTGAAGCTTTCTTT. Translation gives CASSQHNSRDRRNTEAFF.

This clone was recorded once. The V and J genes are TRBV7-9 and TRBJ2-5; the match to TRBD1 covers 9 bases. The V segment lost 11 bases and the J segment 4 bases; nucleotides outside the gene matches: 2. Germline-derived CDR1 and CDR2 are SEHNR and FQNEAQ (reference sequence). The CDR3 is made up of 11 amino acids. In DNA, the CDR3 is TGTGCCGGGGGACAGGGAGAGACCCAGTACTTC. This codes for CAGGQGETQYF.

The CDR3: CASGLVSPRQDVPSLDEKLFF. The CDR3 region has the DNA TGTGCTAGTGGTTTGGTCTCCCCCCGACAGGATGTCCCCTCTTTGGATGAAAAACTGTTTTTT. This chain links TRBV12-5 with TRBJ1-4, with TRBD1 as a possible D gene (6 bases). Deletions cut 0 bases from V and 6 bases from J, with 29 bases between. The length of the CDR3 is 21 residues. Looked up from germline, CDR1 is LGHNT and CDR2 is FRNRAP.

The chain is built from TRBV4-2 and TRBJ1-1; TRBD1 might be the D (5 bases). Trimming pared 3 bases from V and 5 bases from J, leaving 19 bases between. The CDR3 has 16 amino acids. CDR1 is LGHNA and CDR2 is YNFKEQ in the germline V gene. The CDR3 DNA reads TGTGCCAGCAGCCACGGCCGGGAGGGCCGGGGGACTGAAGCTTTCTTT. Encoded protein: CASSHGREGRGTEAFF.

The J gene is TRBJ1-2, the V gene TRBV6-5; perhaps TRBD1 as D (5 bases). V lost 6 bases and J lost 4, with 12 bases in between. The CDR3 sequence is 13 residues long. Germline assignment: CDR1 MNHEY and CDR2 SVGAGI. The CDR3 DNA follows: TGTGCCAGCAGGGTGGGCAGGGCCTATGGCTACACCTTC. Protein: CASRVGRAYGYTF.

The rearrangement links TRBV15 to TRBJ1-4; possibly TRBD1 for D (5 bases). Trimming removed 5 bases at V and 7 bases at J, with 23 bases between. There are 17 residues in the CDR3. Germline V CDR1 and CDR2: LNHNV, YYDKDF (reference sequence). This chain's CDR3 is CATSPKGSRVQGEKLFF. DNA for the CDR3: TGTGCCACCAGCCCCAAGGGATCCAGGGTTCAGGGTGAAAAACTGTTTTTT.

About this clone itself: At the DNA level, this CDR3 is encoded by other sequences in the same sample as well. The chain couples TRBV7-2 to TRBJ1-1, with D perhaps matching TRBD1 (6 bases). The germline gives CDR1 SGHTA, CDR2 FQGNSA. Trimming removed 1 base from V and 2 bases from J, with 8 bases in between. CDR3 size: 14 residues. This chain's CDR3 is CASSLDRVNTEAFF. The DNA of the CDR3 is TGTGCCAGCAGCTTAGACAGGGTAAACACTGAAGCTTTCTTT.

The chain carries TRBV5-3 and TRBJ2-5; 10 nucleotides line up with TRBD2. TRBV5-3 is placed among ORFs of uncertain function. V dropped 0 bases and J dropped 5; count of bases not matched to a gene: 4. CDR3 size: 15 residues. The CDR3 is CARSLAERGGETQYF. In DNA form, the CDR3 reads TGTGCCAGAAGCTTGGCTGAGCGGGGGGGGGAGACCCAGTACTTC.

The chain recombines TRBV5-6 with TRBJ2-2; 7 nucleotides align to TRBD1. J was trimmed by 1 base and V by 2 bases; bases with no gene match: 2. In germline, CDR1 is SGHDT, CDR2 YYEEEE. The CDR3 length is 15 residues. The CDR3 region is CASSFGQENTGELFF. The CDR3 DNA reads TGTGCCAGCAGCTTCGGACAGGAGAACACCGGGGAGCTGTTTTTT.

The chain combines TRBV4-3 with TRBJ1-2, with 8 bases identical to TRBD1. V lost 0 bases, J lost 6 bases, and 3 bases stayed unmatched. CDR1 and CDR2 (germline): LGHNA, YSLEER. The CDR3 runs to 14 residues. As DNA, the CDR3 is TGCGCCAGCAGCCAAGACAGGGGGCCCAATGGCTACACCTTC. Its translation is CASSQDRGPNGYTF.

The rearrangement links TRBV10-3 to TRBJ1-2; the D gene is possibly TRBD1 (5 bases). The CDR3 spans 14 residues. Trimming stripped 0 bases from V and 2 bases from J, with 7 bases between. Germline V CDR1 and CDR2: ENHRY, SYGVKD. The CDR3, as DNA: TGTGCCATCAGTGAGTCGGCAGGGAACTATGGCTACACCTTC. It yields the protein CAISESAGNYGYTF.

V and J are TRBV7-9 and TRBJ2-7; 11 nucleotides agree with TRBD1. The length of the CDR3 is 15 residues. The germline V gene encodes CDR1 SEHNR and CDR2 FQNEAQ (reference sequence). After removal of 5 bases from V and 4 bases from J, the junction contained 7 bases not matched to a gene. Written as DNA, the CDR3 is TGTGCCAGCAGCCTTCGTGGGACAGGGGGATACGAGCAGTACTTC. As protein: CASSLRGTGGYEQYF. Combining the CDR3 with reference TRBV7-9 and TRBJ2-7 gives the whole variable domain DTGVSQNPRHKITKRGQNVTFRCDPISEHNRLYWYRQTLGQGPEFLTYFQNEAQLEKSRLLSDRFSAERPKGSFSTLEIQRTEQGDSAMYLCASSLRGTGGYEQYFGPGTRLTVT.

The J gene is TRBJ2-1, the V gene TRBV7-9; 10 nucleotides match TRBD2. V lost 4 bases to trimming and J lost 9 bases; unmatched junction nucleotides: 9. The CDR3 extends over 15 amino acids. The germline CDR1 and CDR2 sequences are SEHNR and FQNEAQ (reference sequence). CDR3 DNA sequence: TGTGCCAGCAGCTCAGCCGGGACTAGCGCCCCTGAGCAGTTCTTC. It is translated as CASSSAGTSAPEQFF.

The chain is built from TRBV7-2 and TRBJ1-1; 8 positions agree with TRBD1. The V and J ends lost 3 bases and 6 bases, in that order; junction bases with no gene match: 15. This CDR3 has 17 amino acids. Germline lookup yields CDR1 SGHTA and CDR2 FQGNSA. This chain's CDR3 is CASSFSSFPQGAAEAFF. In DNA, the CDR3 is TGTGCCAGCAGCTTTTCTTCATTTCCCCAGGGGGCGGCTGAAGCTTTCTTT. The variable domain in full, completed from reference TRBV7-2 and TRBJ1-1, reads GAGVSQSPSNKVTEKGKDVELRCDPISGHTALYWYRQSLGQGLEFLIYFQGNSAPDKSGLPSDRFSAERTGGSVSTLTIQRTQQEDSAVYLCASSFSSFPQGAAEAFFGQGTRLTVV.

The V call is TRBV11-3, the J call TRBJ2-7, with D possibly matching TRBD2 (6 bases). The V gene's germline CDR1 is SGHNT and CDR2 YENEEA. Trimming removed 5 bases at V and 3 bases at J, with 8 bases between. The CDR3 length is 12 residues. This chain's CDR3 is CASSPDYYEQYF. In DNA, the CDR3 is TGTGCCAGCAGCCCGGACTACTACGAGCAGTACTTC. The whole variable domain, filled in from reference TRBV11-3 and TRBJ2-7, reads EAGVVQSPRYKIIEKKQPVAFWCNPISGHNTLYWYLQNLGQGPELLIRYENEEAVDDSQLPKDRFSAERLKGVDSTLKIQPAELGDSAVYLCASSPDYYEQYFGPGTRLTVT.